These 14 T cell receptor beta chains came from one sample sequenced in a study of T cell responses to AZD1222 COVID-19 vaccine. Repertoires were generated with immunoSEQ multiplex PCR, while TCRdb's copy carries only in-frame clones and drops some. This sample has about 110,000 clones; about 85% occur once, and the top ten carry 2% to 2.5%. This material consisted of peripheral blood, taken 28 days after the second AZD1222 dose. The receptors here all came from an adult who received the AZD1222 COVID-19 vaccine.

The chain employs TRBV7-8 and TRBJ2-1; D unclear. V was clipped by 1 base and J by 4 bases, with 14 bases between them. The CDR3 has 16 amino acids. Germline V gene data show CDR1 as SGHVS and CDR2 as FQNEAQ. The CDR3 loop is CASSLVRQAVYNEQFF. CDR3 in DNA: TGTGCCAGCAGCTTAGTAAGGCAGGCGGTTTACAATGAGCAGTTCTTC.

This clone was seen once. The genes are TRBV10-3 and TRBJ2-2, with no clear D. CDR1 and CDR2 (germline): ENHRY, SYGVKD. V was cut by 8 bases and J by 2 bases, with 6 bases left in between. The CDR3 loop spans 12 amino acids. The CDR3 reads CAIGFNTGELFF. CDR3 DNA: TGTGCCATCGGCTTTAACACCGGGGAGCTGTTTTTT.

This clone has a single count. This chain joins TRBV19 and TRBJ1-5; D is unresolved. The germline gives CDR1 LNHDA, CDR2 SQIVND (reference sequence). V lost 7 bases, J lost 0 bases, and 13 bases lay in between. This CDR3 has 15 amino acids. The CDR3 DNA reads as TGTGCCAGTACCAGAGACCGCCTTAGCAATCAGCCCCAGCATTTT. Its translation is CASTRDRLSNQPQHF.

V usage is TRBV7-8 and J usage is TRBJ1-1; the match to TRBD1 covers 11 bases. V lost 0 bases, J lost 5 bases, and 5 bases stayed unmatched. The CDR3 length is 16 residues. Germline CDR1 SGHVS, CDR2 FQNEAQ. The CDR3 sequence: CASSLADRGRLTEAFF. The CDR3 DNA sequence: TGTGCCAGCAGCTTAGCGGACAGGGGGCGGTTGACTGAAGCTTTCTTT.

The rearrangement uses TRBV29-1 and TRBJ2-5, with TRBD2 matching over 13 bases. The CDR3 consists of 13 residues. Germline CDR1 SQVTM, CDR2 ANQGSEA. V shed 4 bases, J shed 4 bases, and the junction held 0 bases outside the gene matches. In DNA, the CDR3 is TGCAGCGTTGGGACTAGCGGGAGAGAGACCCAGTACTTC. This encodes CSVGTSGRETQYF.

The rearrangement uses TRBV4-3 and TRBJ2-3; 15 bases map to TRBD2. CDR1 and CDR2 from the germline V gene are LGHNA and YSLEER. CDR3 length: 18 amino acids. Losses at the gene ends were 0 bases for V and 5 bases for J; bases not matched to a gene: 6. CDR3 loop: CASSQDRGTSGRIDTQYF. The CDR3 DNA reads TGCGCCAGCAGCCAAGATCGCGGGACTAGCGGGAGGATAGATACGCAGTATTTT.

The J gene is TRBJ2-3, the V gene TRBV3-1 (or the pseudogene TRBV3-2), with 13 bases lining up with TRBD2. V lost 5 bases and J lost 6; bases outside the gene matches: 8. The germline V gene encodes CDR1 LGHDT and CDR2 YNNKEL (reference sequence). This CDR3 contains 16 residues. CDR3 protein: CASSRLAGGLLDTQYF. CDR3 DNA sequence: TGTGCCAGCAGCAGACTAGCGGGAGGACTATTGGATACGCAGTATTTT.

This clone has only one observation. The CDR3 DNA reads TGTGCCAGCAGTTACGGCCTGAGCTCTGGAAACACCATATATTTT. Residues: CASSYGLSSGNTIYF. V is TRBV6-6 and J is TRBJ1-3; the D is unclear. This CDR3 contains 15 residues. Deletions cut 2 bases from V and 0 bases from J, with 8 bases between. Germline CDR1 reads MNHNY; CDR2 reads SVGAGI (reference sequence).

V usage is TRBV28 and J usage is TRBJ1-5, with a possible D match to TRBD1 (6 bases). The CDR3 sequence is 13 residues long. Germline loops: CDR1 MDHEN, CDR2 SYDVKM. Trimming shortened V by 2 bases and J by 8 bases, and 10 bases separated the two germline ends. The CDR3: CASSLAGAEPQHF. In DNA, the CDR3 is TGTGCCAGCAGTTTAGCAGGGGCCGAGCCCCAGCATTTT.

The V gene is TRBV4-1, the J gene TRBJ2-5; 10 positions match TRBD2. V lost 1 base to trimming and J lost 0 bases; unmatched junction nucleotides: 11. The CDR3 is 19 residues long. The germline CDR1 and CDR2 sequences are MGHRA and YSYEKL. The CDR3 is CASSQGFLAGATYQETQYF. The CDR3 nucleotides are TGCGCCAGCAGCCAAGGGTTTCTAGCGGGAGCAACTTACCAAGAGACCCAGTACTTC.

This CDR3 is CASSLKGGNNEQFF. The CDR3 DNA is TGTGCCAGCAGCTTAAAGGGGGGCAACAATGAGCAGTTCTTC. The rearrangement uses TRBV13 and TRBJ2-1; D possibly uses TRBD1 or TRBD2 (6 bases each). This CDR3 region has 14 residues. CDR1 is PRHDT and CDR2 is FYEKMQ in the germline V gene (reference sequence). Deletions cut 2 bases from V and 5 bases from J, with 10 bases between.

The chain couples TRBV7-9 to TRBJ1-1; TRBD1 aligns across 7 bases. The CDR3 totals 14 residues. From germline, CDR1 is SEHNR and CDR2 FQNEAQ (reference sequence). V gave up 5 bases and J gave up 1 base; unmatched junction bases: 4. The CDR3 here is CASSPGQWNTEAFF. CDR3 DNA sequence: TGTGCCAGCAGCCCGGGACAGTGGAACACTGAAGCTTTCTTT. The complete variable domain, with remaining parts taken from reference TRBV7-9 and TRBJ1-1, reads DTGVSQNPRHKITKRGQNVTFRCDPISEHNRLYWYRQTLGQGPEFLTYFQNEAQLEKSRLLSDRFSAERPKGSFSTLEIQRTEQGDSAMYLCASSPGQWNTEAFFGQGTRLTVV.

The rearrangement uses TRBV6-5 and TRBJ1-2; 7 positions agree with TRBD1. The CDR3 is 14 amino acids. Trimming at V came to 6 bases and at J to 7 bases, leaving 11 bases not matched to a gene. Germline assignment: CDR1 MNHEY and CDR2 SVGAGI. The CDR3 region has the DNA TGTGCCAGCAGGGGCAGGGACAGCCGCTCTGGCTACACCTTC. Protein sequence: CASRGRDSRSGYTF.

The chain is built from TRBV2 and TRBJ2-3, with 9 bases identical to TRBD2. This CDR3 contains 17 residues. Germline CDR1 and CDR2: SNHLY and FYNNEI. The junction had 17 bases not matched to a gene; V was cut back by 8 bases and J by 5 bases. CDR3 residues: CASHVSRAGGPLDTQYF. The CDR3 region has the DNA TGTGCCAGCCACGTCAGTCGGGCGGGAGGGCCCTTAGATACGCAGTATTTT.